A single sample is the source of the 23 T cell receptor beta chains below, sequenced in a study of blood T cell repertoires in COVID-19 (dated by TCRdb to 2019 to 2021). Libraries were prepared through the immunoSEQ multiplex PCR assay. TCRdb's version of the immuneACCESS table is confined to in-frame rearrangements and falls short of the full clone set. An unresolved V gene accounts for under half of the shortfall where checked; the remainder is of unknown origin. Here the sample has a few hundred thousand clones; over 75% occur a single time. 0.7% to 0.9% of the sample belongs to the ten largest clones. The sample consisted of peripheral blood. The receptors were sampled from a human donor with COVID-19, enrolled during active disease. The donor label of this sample is uncertain.

The gene calls are TRBV30 and TRBJ2-1, with D perhaps TRBD2 (6 bases). Germline V gene sequence: CDR1 GTSNPN, CDR2 SVGIG (reference sequence). The CDR3 extends over 14 amino acids. The ends were cut back, 8 bases at V and 1 base at J, with 15 bases in the middle. The CDR3 DNA follows: TGTGCCGCGGATATGGAGGGATCCTACAATGAGCAGTTCTTC. This translates into CAADMEGSYNEQFF.

This clone showed up just a few times. The V and J genes are TRBV19 and TRBJ1-5; 9 positions agree with TRBD1. CDR1 LNHDA and CDR2 SQIVND come from the germline V gene (reference sequence). There are 14 residues in the CDR3. Unmatched junction bases numbered 6, after V lost 5 bases and J lost 7 bases. CDR3 in amino acids: CASSAQGAGQPQHF. CDR3 in DNA: TGTGCCAGTAGTGCACAGGGGGCGGGACAGCCCCAGCATTTT.

This clone was seen once. The chain uses TRBV10-2 and TRBJ2-1; maybe TRBD2 (5 bases). V lost 4 bases, J lost 0 bases, and 16 bases lay in between. There are 17 residues in the CDR3. Germline CDR1 is WSHSY and CDR2 is SAAADI. The CDR3 loop is CASSGPRAQSSYNEQFF. As DNA, the CDR3 is TGCGCCAGCAGTGGCCCGAGGGCCCAGAGCTCCTACAATGAGCAGTTCTTC.

V usage is TRBV7-6 and J usage is TRBJ2-3, with 9 positions matching TRBD2. The ends lost 5 bases at V and 2 bases at J; junction bases unmatched: 8. The germline V gene has CDR1 SGHVS and CDR2 FNYEAQ. The CDR3 has 16 amino acids. CDR3 residues: CASSPRTSALTDTQYF. The CDR3 DNA reads TGTGCCAGCAGCCCGAGGACTAGCGCGCTCACAGATACGCAGTATTTT.

This chain joins TRBV19 and TRBJ2-3, with 8 nucleotides matching TRBD2. Unmatched junction bases numbered 19, after V lost 7 bases and J lost 10 bases. Looked up from germline, CDR1 is LNHDA and CDR2 is SQIVND (reference sequence). The CDR3 sequence is 16 residues long. The CDR3 bases are TGTGCCAGTAACCCCCCAACGCCAATCGACGGGGGGGCGCAGTATTTT. This translates into CASNPPTPIDGGAQYF.

The J gene is TRBJ2-1, the V gene TRBV5-4; D might be TRBD2 (6 bases). The length of the CDR3 is 15 residues. Germline V gene lookup returns CDR1 SGHNT and CDR2 YYREEE (reference sequence). Between the trimmed V and J ends, which lost 4 bases and 2 bases, there was a span of 13 bases. The CDR3, as DNA: TGTGCCAGCAGCGCCAACTCGGGGGCCTACAATGAGCAGTTCTTC. Amino acid sequence: CASSANSGAYNEQFF.

This clone occurred once. This chain links TRBV9 with TRBJ1-6; D not resolved. CDR1 is SGDLS and CDR2 is YYNGEE in the germline V gene. This CDR3 spans 12 amino acids. V shed 0 bases and J shed 10 bases, with 5 bases lying between them. The CDR3 sequence: CASSVVGSPLHF. In nucleotides, the CDR3 is TGTGCCAGCAGCGTAGTCGGGTCACCCCTCCACTTT. The whole variable domain, filled in from reference TRBV9 and TRBJ1-6, reads DSGVTQTPKHLITATGQRVTLRCSPRSGDLSVYWYQQSLDQGLQFLIQYYNGEERAKGNILERFSAQQFPDLHSELNLSSLELGDSALYFCASSVVGSPLHFGNGTRLTVT.

V gene TRBV6-6 combines with J gene TRBJ2-5, with 9 bases aligning to TRBD1. The CDR3 extends over 16 amino acids. With 1 base clipped from V and 4 bases from J, the junction kept 7 bases outside the gene matches. Looked up from germline, CDR1 is MNHNY and CDR2 is SVGAGI (reference sequence). The CDR3 spells CASSYFPLDRGETQYF. The DNA for the CDR3 is TGTGCCAGCAGTTACTTCCCCTTGGACAGGGGAGAGACCCAGTACTTC.

J is TRBJ1-4 and V is TRBV9, with D unclear. Trimming removed 2 bases at V and 7 bases at J, with 12 bases between. This CDR3 contains 14 residues. Per the germline V gene, CDR1 is SGDLS and CDR2 is YYNGEE. CDR3 coding DNA: TGTGCCAGCAGCGTGGGCACAGCCTCTGAAAAACTGTTTTTT. The encoded protein is CASSVGTASEKLFF.

The chain employs TRBV19 and TRBJ1-4, with D tentatively TRBD1 (5 bases). This CDR3 has 13 residues. The ends were cut back, 4 bases at V and 8 bases at J, with 11 bases in the middle. Germline CDR1 and CDR2: LNHDA and SQIVND (reference sequence). This chain's CDR3 is CASSTRVAEKLFF. The CDR3 DNA reads as TGTGCCAGTAGTACCAGGGTAGCAGAAAAACTGTTTTTT.

This clone occurred a few times. V is TRBV28 and J is TRBJ2-7, with 9 positions matching TRBD1. The CDR3 is 16 residues long. Trimming at V came to 6 bases and at J to 3 bases, leaving 12 bases not matched to a gene. CDR1 is MDHEN and CDR2 is SYDVKM in the germline V gene. The CDR3 is CASSQPGQGKGYEQYF. In DNA, the CDR3 is TGTGCCAGCAGCCAACCGGGACAGGGAAAGGGCTACGAGCAGTACTTC.

This chain uses TRBV6-5 with TRBJ1-1; D possibly corresponds to TRBD1 (5 bases). CDR3 length: 15 residues. Germline V CDR1 and CDR2: MNHEY, SVGAGI. V was pared by 4 bases and J by 4 bases, with 16 bases between. CDR3 coding DNA: TGTGCCAGCAGTTTTCTACGGGGGATGACCACTGAAGCTTTCTTT. It specifies CASSFLRGMTTEAFF.

This chain joins TRBV14 and TRBJ1-3; no firm D call. Germline V gene sequence: CDR1 SGHDN, CDR2 FVKESK. The CDR3 is 13 amino acids. Deletions cut 8 bases from V and 4 bases from J, with 12 bases between. CDR3 bases: TGTGCCAGCCGACTAGGCACCGGAAACACCATATATTTT. Translation: CASRLGTGNTIYF.

The chain links TRBV7-3 to TRBJ2-1; 7 nucleotides align to TRBD1. The CDR3 consists of 15 residues. With 5 bases clipped from V and 6 bases from J, the junction kept 10 bases outside the gene matches. Germline CDR1 SGHTA, CDR2 FQGTGA. DNA of the CDR3: TGTGCCAGCAGCAGCGACAGGGCGCTAGGCAATGAGCAGTTCTTC. It encodes CASSSDRALGNEQFF.

The V and J genes are TRBV14 and TRBJ2-1; 7 bases fit TRBD1. The CDR3 is 15 residues long. The V gene end was trimmed by 1 base and the J gene end by 4 bases; junction bases not matched to a gene: 4. In germline, CDR1 is SGHDN, CDR2 FVKESK. In DNA, the CDR3 is TGTGCCAGCAGCCAAGGACAGGGCCTTTACAATGAGCAGTTCTTC. Translation gives CASSQGQGLYNEQFF.

Regarding this clone: The sample contains more than one DNA sequence encoding this CDR3. The chain employs TRBV7-9 and TRBJ1-2, with TRBD1 identical over 8 bases. CDR1 is SEHNR and CDR2 is FQNEAQ in the germline V gene (reference sequence). With 1 base clipped from V and 5 bases from J, the junction kept 0 bases outside the gene matches. This CDR3 spans 13 amino acids. The CDR3, as DNA: TGTGCCAGCAGCTTAGACAGGGGGTATGGCTACACCTTC. It encodes CASSLDRGYGYTF.

This clone occurred a few times. This chain connects TRBV7-2 to TRBJ2-1; TRBD2 aligns across 8 bases. Germline lookup yields CDR1 SGHTA and CDR2 FQGNSA. V shed 2 bases, J shed 0 bases, and the junction held 6 bases outside the gene matches. The CDR3 contains 17 residues. The CDR3 bases are TGTGCCAGCAGCTTATTTAGGGGACTAGACTCCTACAATGAGCAGTTCTTC. Translated: CASSLFRGLDSYNEQFF.

V gene TRBV6-5 combines with J gene TRBJ1-5; 10 nucleotides line up with TRBD1. Per germline, CDR1 MNHEY and CDR2 SVGAGI. V shed 9 bases, J shed 10 bases, and the junction held 15 bases outside the gene matches. This CDR3 spans 15 amino acids. CDR3 bases: TGTGCCAGTAACAACCCCGGGACAGGGGACTTACCCCAGCATTTT. Encoded protein: CASNNPGTGDLPQHF.

The chain employs TRBV27 and TRBJ2-5; 7 bases fit TRBD2. The CDR3 has 16 amino acids. The V and J ends lost 2 bases and 4 bases, in that order; junction bases with no gene match: 10. CDR1 is MNHEY, CDR2 SMNVEV, per germline (reference sequence). DNA for the CDR3: TGTGCCAGCAGTTTAGGGGTAGCGGGCAACCCAGAGACCCAGTACTTC. Its protein product is CASSLGVAGNPETQYF.

This clone was seen a handful of times. The V gene is TRBV6-6, the J gene TRBJ1-1; 10 bases align to TRBD1. Germline trimming cut 2 bases from V and 5 bases from J; bases unmatched to any gene: 5. This CDR3 spans 15 amino acids. CDR1 is MNHNY and CDR2 is SVGAGI in the germline V gene (reference sequence). CDR3 residues: CASSYMTGGKTEAFF. The CDR3, as DNA: TGTGCCAGCAGTTACATGACAGGGGGCAAGACTGAAGCTTTCTTT.

This clone was seen just once. The chain has TRBV30 and TRBJ1-1, with a possible D match to TRBD1 (5 bases). Germline V gene data show CDR1 as GTSNPN and CDR2 as SVGIG (reference sequence). V lost 4 bases to trimming and J lost 8 bases, with 17 bases between them. The CDR3 contains 13 residues. The CDR3: CAWNLGASVEAFF. The CDR3 DNA is TGTGCCTGGAACCTAGGGGCATCGGTAGAAGCTTTCTTT.

CDR3 in DNA: TGCGCCAGCAGCTTGGTATCCTACTACGAGCAGTACTTC. This gives the protein CASSLVSYYEQYF. The chain joins TRBV5-1 to TRBJ2-7; D gene uncertain. This CDR3 region has 13 residues. Trimming took 0 bases from V and 3 from J, leaving 7 bases between them. Germline V gene data show CDR1 as SGHRS and CDR2 as YFSETQ.

The chain is built from TRBV28 and TRBJ2-3; D not certain. Germline lookup yields CDR1 MDHEN and CDR2 SYDVKM. V was pared by 7 bases and J by 2 bases, with 22 bases between. The CDR3 totals 17 residues. CDR3 bases: TGTGCCAGCACTCCCGGATTTAGCCTGAGGTACACAGATACGCAGTATTTT. Protein sequence: CASTPGFSLRYTDTQYF.